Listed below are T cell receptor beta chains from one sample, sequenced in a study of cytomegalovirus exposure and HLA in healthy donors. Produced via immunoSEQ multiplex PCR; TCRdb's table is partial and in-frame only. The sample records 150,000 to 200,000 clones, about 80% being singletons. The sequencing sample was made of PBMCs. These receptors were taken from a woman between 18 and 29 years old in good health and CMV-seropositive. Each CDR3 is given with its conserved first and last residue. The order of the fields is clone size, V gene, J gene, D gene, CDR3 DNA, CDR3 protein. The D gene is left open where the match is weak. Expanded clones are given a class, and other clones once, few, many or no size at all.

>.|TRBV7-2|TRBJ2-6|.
TGTGCCAGCAGCTTAGGCGGGGCGAGCTCTGGGGCCAACGTCCTGACTTTC
CASSLGGASSGANVLTF
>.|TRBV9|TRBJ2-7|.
TGTGCCAGCAGCGTAGGGGGCAGGGTCTACGAGCAGTACTTC
CASSVGGRVYEQYF
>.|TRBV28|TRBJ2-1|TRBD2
TGTGCCAGCAGTTTCAGCGGGAGACCACTTCAGCAGTTCTTC
CASSFSGRPLQQFF
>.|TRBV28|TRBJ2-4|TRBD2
TGTGCCAGTCGCGGAGCTAGCGGGGGGGCTTTCTCCAAAAACATTCAGTACTTC
CASRGASGGAFSKNIQYF
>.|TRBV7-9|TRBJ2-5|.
TGTGCCAGCAGCCCCTCTGAGGACCAGTACTTC
CASSPSEDQYF
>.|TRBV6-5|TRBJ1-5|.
TGTGCCAGCAGCCCTGGGGCCCAAAGAGGCCAGCCCCAGCATTTT
CASSPGAQRGQPQHF
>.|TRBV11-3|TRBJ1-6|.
TGTGCCAGCAGCCGGACAGCGGTTAATTCACCCCTCCACTTT
CASSRTAVNSPLHF
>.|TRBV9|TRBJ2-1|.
TGTGCCAGCAGCGTAGATCAGGGAGGAAATGAGCAGTTCTTC
CASSVDQGGNEQFF
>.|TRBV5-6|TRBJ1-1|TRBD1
TGTGCCAGCAGCTACGACAGGGGGCTTGTGGCTGAAGCTTTCTTT
CASSYDRGLVAEAFF
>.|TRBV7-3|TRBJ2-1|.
TGTGCCAGCAGCTTAAGCGGCCTTGCACACAATGAGCAGTTCTTC
CASSLSGLAHNEQFF
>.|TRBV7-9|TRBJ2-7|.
TGTGCCAGCAGCTTGGTAGGGGCCTACGAGCAGTACTTC
CASSLVGAYEQYF
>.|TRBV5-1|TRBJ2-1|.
TGCGCCAGCAGCTTGGCTGGGGAGGCAAATGAGCAGTTCTTC
CASSLAGEANEQFF
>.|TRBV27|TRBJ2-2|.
TGTGCCAGCAGTTGGTCCTACGGACAAGACACCGGGGAGCTGTTTTTT
CASSWSYGQDTGELFF
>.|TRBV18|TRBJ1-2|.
TGTGCCAGCTCACCATTCAACGGGAACTATGGCTACACCTTC
CASSPFNGNYGYTF
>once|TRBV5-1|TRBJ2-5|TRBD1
TGCGCCAGCAGCTTGGCGGGACAGGGGGCCCAAGAGACCCAGTACTTC
CASSLAGQGAQETQYF
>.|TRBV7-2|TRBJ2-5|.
TGTGCCAGCAGCCCTTCAGGTTTCCCTTCAAACTTC
CASSPSGFPSNF
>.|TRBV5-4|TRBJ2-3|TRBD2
TGTGCCAGCAGATTAGGGACTAGCGGGGGGCGGAGAGGTACGCAGTATTTT
CASRLGTSGGRRGTQYF
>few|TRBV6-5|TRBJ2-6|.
TGTGCCAGCAGTTATGCGACGGGGACTGGGGCCAACGGCCTGACTTTC
CASSYATGTGANGLTF
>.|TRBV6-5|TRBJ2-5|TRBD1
TGTGCCAGCAGGAGACAGGGGCAAGAGACCCAGTACTTC
CASRRQGQETQYF
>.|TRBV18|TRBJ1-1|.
TGTGCCAGCTCGCCCTATGGGGCGAACACTGAAGCTTTCTTT
CASSPYGANTEAFF
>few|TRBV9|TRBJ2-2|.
TGTGCCAGCAGCGTAGATCTGGGGGCAGGGGCCGGGGAGCTGTTTTTT
CASSVDLGAGAGELFF
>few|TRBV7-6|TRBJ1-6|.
TGTGCCAGCAGTTATAGCGCGGGTCAGCCCCTCCACTTT
CASSYSAGQPLHF
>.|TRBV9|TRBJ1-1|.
TGTGCCAGCAGCGTATCCATGAACACTGAAGCTTTCTTT
CASSVSMNTEAFF
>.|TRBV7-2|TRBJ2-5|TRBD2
TGTGCCAGCAGCCGGACTAGCGGGGGCGGGGAGACCCAGTACTTC
CASSRTSGGGETQYF
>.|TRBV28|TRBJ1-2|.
TGTGCCAGCCGGGACACGGTATTCTATGGCTACACCTTC
CASRDTVFYGYTF
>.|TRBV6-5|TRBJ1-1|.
TGTGCCAGCAGTGCAAACATGAACACTGAAGCTTTCTTT
CASSANMNTEAFF
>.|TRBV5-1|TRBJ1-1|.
TGCGCCAGCAGCTTGGCCGAGAGGTTAATCAGTTCTGAAGCTTTCTTT
CASSLAERLISSEAFF
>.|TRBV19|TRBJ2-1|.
TGTGCCAGTAGTATCGTCCCCTACAGCTCCTACAATGAGCAGTTCTTC
CASSIVPYSSYNEQFF
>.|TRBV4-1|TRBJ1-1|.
TGCGCCAGCAGCAATACAGGGGAAGCTTTCTTT
CASSNTGEAFF
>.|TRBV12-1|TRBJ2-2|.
TGTGCCAGCAGCTCAATACTTAGCACGGCGGGGTCCGGGGAGCTGTTTTTT
CASSSILSTAGSGELFF
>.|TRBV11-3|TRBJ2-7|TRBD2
TGTGCCAGCAGTACGAAGCGGGGGGGGCTTGGCGAGCAGTACTTC
CASSTKRGGLGEQYF
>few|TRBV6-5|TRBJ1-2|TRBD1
TGTGCCAGCAGTTCAACCGGGACAGGGAGTGGCTACACCTTC
CASSSTGTGSGYTF
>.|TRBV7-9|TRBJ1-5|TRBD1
TGTGCCAGCAGCTTAATATCCGGACAGGAAGACCAGCCCCAGCATTTT
CASSLISGQEDQPQHF
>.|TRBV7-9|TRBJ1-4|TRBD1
TGTGCCAGCAGACTAACAGGGGGCGGTGAAAAACTGTTTTTT
CASRLTGGGEKLFF
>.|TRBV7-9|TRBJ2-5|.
TGTTCCAGCAGCTCTTCAGGGGTTATCGGGGAGACCCAGTACTTC
CSSSSSGVIGETQYF
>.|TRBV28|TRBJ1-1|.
TGTGCCAGCACCCCGGACGAGGGCACTGAAGCTTTCTTT
CASTPDEGTEAFF
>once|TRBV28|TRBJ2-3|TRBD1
TGTGCCAGCAGTGGGGCGGACAGGGCCGCCACAGATACGCAGTATTTT
CASSGADRAATDTQYF
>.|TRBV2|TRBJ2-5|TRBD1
TGTGCCAGCAGACAACCCAACAGGGGTGGCCTAGTAAGGGGAGAGACCCAGTACTTC
CASRQPNRGGLVRGETQYF
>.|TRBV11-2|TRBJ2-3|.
TGTGCCAGCAGCCCAACTACAGATACGCAGTATTTT
CASSPTTDTQYF
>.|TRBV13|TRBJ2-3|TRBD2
TGTGCCAGCAGCTCCCAGCCTAGCGGGGGCACAGATACGCAGTATTTT
CASSSQPSGGTDTQYF
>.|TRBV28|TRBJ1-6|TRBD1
TGTGCCAGCAGTTTAGGACAGGATAATTCACCCCTCCACTTT
CASSLGQDNSPLHF
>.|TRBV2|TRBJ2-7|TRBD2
TGTGCCAGCGGTTGGGACTACAACTACGAGCAGTACTTC
CASGWDYNYEQYF
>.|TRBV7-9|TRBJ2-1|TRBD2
TGTGCCAGCAGCACTACCGGGACTAGCGCTAATGAGCAGTTCTTC
CASSTTGTSANEQFF
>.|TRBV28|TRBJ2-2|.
TGTGCCAGCAGTTTAGGCAGGGGCACCGGGGAGCTGTTTTTT
CASSLGRGTGELFF
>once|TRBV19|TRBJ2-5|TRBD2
TGTGCCAGTAGTATAGGGACTAGCGAGCAAGAGACCCAGTACTTC
CASSIGTSEQETQYF
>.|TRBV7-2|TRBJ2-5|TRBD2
TGTGCCAGCAGCGCCGGGGGGGCACAAGAGACCCAGTACTTC
CASSAGGAQETQYF
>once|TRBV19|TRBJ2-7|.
TGTGCCAGTAGTATACAAGGGGCCTACGAGCAGTACTTC
CASSIQGAYEQYF
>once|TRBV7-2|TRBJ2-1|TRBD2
TGTGCCAGCAGTCGGGGGGGAGGAGGATACAATGAGCAGTTCTTC
CASSRGGGGYNEQFF
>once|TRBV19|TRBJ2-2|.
TGTGCCAGTAGTATCCCTGGACAGACTCTATCGAACACCGGGGAGCTGTTTTTT
CASSIPGQTLSNTGELFF
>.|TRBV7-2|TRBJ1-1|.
TGTGCCAGCAGCTTAGAGGGGTTCCTGAACATTGAAGCTTTCTTT
CASSLEGFLNIEAFF
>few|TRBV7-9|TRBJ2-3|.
TGTGCCAGCAGCTTAGGGCAGGGGTTGGATACGCAGTATTTT
CASSLGQGLDTQYF
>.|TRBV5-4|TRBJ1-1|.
TGTGCCAGCAGCTTTGGGAGGGACACTGAAGCTTTCTTT
CASSFGRDTEAFF
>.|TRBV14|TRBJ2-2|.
TGTGCCAGCAGCGACTACCCGAACACCGGGGAGCTGTTTTTT
CASSDYPNTGELFF
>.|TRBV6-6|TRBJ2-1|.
TGTGCCAGCAGCATGACAGAATACAATGAGCAGTTCTTC
CASSMTEYNEQFF
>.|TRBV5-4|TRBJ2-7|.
TGTGCCAGCAGCTTCGGGATCCACTACGAGCAGTACTTC
CASSFGIHYEQYF